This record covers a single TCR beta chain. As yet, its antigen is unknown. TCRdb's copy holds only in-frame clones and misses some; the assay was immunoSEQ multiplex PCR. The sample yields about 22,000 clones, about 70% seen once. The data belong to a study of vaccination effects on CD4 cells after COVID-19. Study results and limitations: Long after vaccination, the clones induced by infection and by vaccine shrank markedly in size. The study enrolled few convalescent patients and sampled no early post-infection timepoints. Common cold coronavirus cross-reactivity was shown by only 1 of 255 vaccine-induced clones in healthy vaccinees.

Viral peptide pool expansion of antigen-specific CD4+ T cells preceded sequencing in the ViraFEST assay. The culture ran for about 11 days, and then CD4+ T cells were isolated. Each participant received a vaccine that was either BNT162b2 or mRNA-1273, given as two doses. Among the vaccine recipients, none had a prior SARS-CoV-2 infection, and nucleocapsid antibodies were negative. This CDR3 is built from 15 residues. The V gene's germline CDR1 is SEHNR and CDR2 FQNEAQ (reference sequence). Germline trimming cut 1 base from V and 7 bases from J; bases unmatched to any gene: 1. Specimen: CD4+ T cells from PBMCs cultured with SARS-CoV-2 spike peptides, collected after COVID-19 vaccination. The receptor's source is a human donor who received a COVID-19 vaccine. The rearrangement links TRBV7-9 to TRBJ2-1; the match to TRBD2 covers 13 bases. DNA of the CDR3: TGTGCCAGCAGCTTAGGGGGACTAGCGGGAAATGAGCAGTTCTTC. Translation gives CASSLGGLAGNEQFF.